Each of the 27 T cell receptor beta chains below was sequenced from the same sample in a study of cytomegalovirus exposure and HLA in healthy donors. Sequenced by immunoSEQ multiplex PCR; TCRdb stores in-frame clones only, minus some. This sample has 150,000 to 200,000 clones, with around nine tenths found just once. Sequencing was carried out using PBMCs. These receptors all stem from a young man in good health and CMV-seropositive.

The chain has TRBV9 and TRBJ2-3, with 12 bases aligning to TRBD2. V dropped 3 bases and J dropped 6; count of bases not matched to a gene: 8. There are 16 residues in the CDR3. From germline, CDR1 is SGDLS and CDR2 YYNGEE. The DNA for the CDR3 is TGTGCCAGCAGCGACACTAGCGGGGGGCCCACTGATACGCAGTATTTT. As protein: CASSDTSGGPTDTQYF.

The rearrangement joins TRBV5-5 to TRBJ1-1, with D unclear. CDR3 size: 14 residues. Deletions cut 3 bases from V and 7 bases from J, with 16 bases between. Germline-derived CDR1 and CDR2 are SGHKS and YYEKEE (reference sequence). CDR3 amino acids: CASSSLEGPGEAFF. For the CDR3, the DNA is TGTGCCAGCAGCTCGTTGGAGGGCCCGGGTGAAGCTTTCTTT. Looking up the rest from reference TRBV5-5 and TRBJ1-1 gives the full variable domain: DAGVTQSPTHLIKTRGQQVTLRCSPISGHKSVSWYQQVLGQGPQFIFQYYEKEERGRGNFPDRFSARQFPNYSSELNVNALLLGDSALYLCASSSLEGPGEAFFGQGTRLTVV.

V is TRBV13 and J is TRBJ2-7, with 10 bases fitting TRBD2. The CDR3 is 17 amino acids. CDR1 and CDR2 from the germline V gene are PRHDT and FYEKMQ (reference sequence). After removal of 5 bases from V and 7 bases from J, the junction contained 17 bases not matched to a gene. The CDR3 DNA sequence: TGTGCCAGCAGCCCGGGGACTCTAGCGGGGGCCAAGCAAGAGCAGTACTTC. This translates into CASSPGTLAGAKQEQYF.

The V gene is TRBV27, the J gene TRBJ2-5; 9 bases are shared with TRBD2. V dropped 0 bases and J dropped 5; count of bases not matched to a gene: 7. The CDR3 sequence is 16 residues long. Germline values: CDR1 MNHEY, CDR2 SMNVEV (reference sequence). DNA for the CDR3: TGTGCCAGCAGTTTATCGGCGGGGGGGCCTCGGGAGACCCAGTACTTC. This encodes CASSLSAGGPRETQYF.

The J gene is TRBJ2-2, the V gene TRBV6-1, with 8 nucleotides matching TRBD1. The CDR3 extends over 17 amino acids. Trimming removed 4 bases from V and 1 base from J; junction bases left unmatched: 8. Germline values: CDR1 MNHNS, CDR2 SASEGT. The CDR3 bases are TGTGCCAGCAGTGGCGTACAGGGGGGATGGAACACCGGGGAGCTGTTTTTT. It specifies CASSGVQGGWNTGELFF.

The chain joins TRBV4-3 to TRBJ2-3, with TRBD1 matching over 9 bases. The CDR3 is 14 residues long. The J segment lost 6 bases and the V segment lost 3 bases, leaving 4 bases of the junction unmatched. Looked up from germline, CDR1 is LGHNA and CDR2 is YSLEER. CDR3 residues: CASSQGTGFDTQYF. CDR3 coding DNA: TGCGCCAGCAGCCAGGGGACAGGGTTCGATACGCAGTATTTT.

V is TRBV7-9 and J is TRBJ1-2; D is undetermined. CDR1 and CDR2 from the germline V gene are SEHNR and FQNEAQ (reference sequence). The CDR3 consists of 15 residues. The V end lost 5 bases, the J end lost 3 bases, and 16 bases lay between the germline ends. The CDR3 DNA reads as TGTGCCAGCAGCGGAGGCAGGTTCCTGGACTATGGCTACACCTTC. It encodes CASSGGRFLDYGYTF.

V usage is TRBV7-9 and J usage is TRBJ1-1; a possible D gene is TRBD1 (5 bases). V lost 4 bases and J 4 bases, leaving 16 bases between the germline ends. The germline CDR1 and CDR2 sequences are SEHNR and FQNEAQ (reference sequence). The CDR3 runs 15 residues. The CDR3 sequence: CASSYGGGLSTEAFF. CDR3 nucleotide sequence: TGTGCCAGCAGCTATGGGGGGGGGTTGAGCACTGAAGCTTTCTTT.

This clone came up once. This rearrangement joins TRBV28 to TRBJ2-1; TRBD2 agrees at 14 bases. There are 16 residues in the CDR3. The trim removed 6 bases at V and 9 bases at J, leaving 10 bases unmatched. Germline V gene data show CDR1 as MDHEN and CDR2 as SYDVKM. The CDR3 here is CASSPRGTSGRAEQFF. The CDR3 coding sequence is TGTGCCAGCAGCCCAAGGGGGACTAGCGGGAGAGCTGAGCAGTTCTTC.

This clone was detected only once. The chain recombines TRBV28 with TRBJ2-5; maybe TRBD2 (6 bases). The CDR3 is 13 amino acids. Germline V gene data show CDR1 as MDHEN and CDR2 as SYDVKM. Trimming removed 4 bases from V and 2 bases from J, with 8 bases in between. The CDR3 DNA is TGTGCCAGCAGTTCTAGCGTTCAAGAGACCCAGTACTTC. Residues: CASSSSVQETQYF.

This chain uses TRBV9 with TRBJ2-1; 7 nucleotides align to TRBD2. The germline gives CDR1 SGDLS, CDR2 YYNGEE. This CDR3 is 15 amino acids long. The V and J ends lost 8 bases and 2 bases, in that order; junction bases with no gene match: 10. The CDR3 is CASSSSGSTYNEQFF. CDR3 bases: TGTGCCAGTTCCTCTAGCGGAAGCACCTACAATGAGCAGTTCTTC.

The genes are TRBV7-9 and TRBJ1-2; D unresolved. V was clipped by 11 bases and J by 8 bases, with 27 bases between them. Germline assignment: CDR1 SEHNR and CDR2 FQNEAQ (reference sequence). This CDR3 comprises 15 residues. The CDR3 DNA sequence: TGTGCCGCGTCGGGTATTGAATCGAGCTACGCGGGCTACACCTTC. Residues: CAASGIESSYAGYTF.

V gene TRBV7-8 combines with J gene TRBJ1-4; 9 positions agree with TRBD1. CDR3 size: 15 residues. Germline CDR1 SGHVS, CDR2 FQNEAQ. The V gene end was trimmed by 5 bases and the J gene end by 5 bases; junction bases not matched to a gene: 6. The CDR3 loop is CASSLNTGGNEKLFF. The CDR3 DNA sequence: TGTGCCAGCAGCCTTAATACAGGGGGCAATGAAAAACTGTTTTTT.

This chain links TRBV10-2 with TRBJ2-1; possibly TRBD2 for D (5 bases). V was clipped by 1 base and J by 4 bases, with 11 bases between them. CDR3 length equals 15 residues. Germline V CDR1 and CDR2: WSHSY, SAAADI. CDR3 nucleotide sequence: TGCGCCAGCAGTGAGTTAGGCGGGCCGTACAATGAGCAGTTCTTC. This translates into CASSELGGPYNEQFF.

The V call is TRBV7-9, the J call TRBJ2-2; D unclear. Per germline, CDR1 SEHNR and CDR2 FQNEAQ (reference sequence). The CDR3 loop spans 13 amino acids. The ends were cut back, 5 bases at V and 6 bases at J, with 10 bases in the middle. The CDR3 bases are TGTGCCAGCAGCAACAGTCTTCCCGGGGAGCTGTTTTTT. Translating it yields CASSNSLPGELFF.

The V gene is TRBV11-3, the J gene TRBJ2-2; D perhaps matches TRBD2 (6 bases). Trimming pared 5 bases from V and 3 bases from J, leaving 19 bases between. The CDR3 length is 17 residues. The germline V gene encodes CDR1 SGHNT and CDR2 YENEEA. CDR3 region: CASSGSWGSGHTGELFF. Here the CDR3 DNA reads TGTGCCAGCAGCGGCTCGTGGGGTAGCGGCCACACCGGGGAGCTGTTTTTT.

The chain links TRBV27 to TRBJ1-6; D unclear. CDR1 is MNHEY and CDR2 is SMNVEV in the germline V gene (reference sequence). The CDR3 sequence is 14 residues long. V was trimmed by 4 bases and J by 4 bases, leaving 8 bases between them. CDR3 sequence: CASSSSEYNSPLHF. The CDR3 nucleotides are TGTGCCAGCAGTTCGTCAGAATATAATTCACCCCTCCACTTT.

The chain links TRBV6-1 to TRBJ1-2; TRBD1 aligns across 9 bases. The V segment lost 6 bases and the J segment 11 bases; nucleotides outside the gene matches: 7. This CDR3 contains 12 residues. The germline V gene encodes CDR1 MNHNS and CDR2 SASEGT. The CDR3 here is CASRLDRGPYTF. Written as DNA, the CDR3 is TGTGCCAGCAGATTGGACAGGGGCCCTTACACCTTC.

The rearrangement uses TRBV4-3 and TRBJ2-1; D call uncertain. CDR1 is LGHNA, CDR2 YSLEER, per germline. The CDR3 has 14 residues. V lost 3 bases, J lost 0 bases, and 6 bases lay in between. The CDR3 protein is CASSQPGSYNEQFF. The CDR3 DNA follows: TGCGCCAGCAGCCAGCCGGGCTCCTACAATGAGCAGTTCTTC.

This chain joins TRBV28 and TRBJ1-5; perhaps TRBD1 as D (5 bases). This CDR3 spans 15 amino acids. V lost 4 bases, J lost 5 bases, and 15 bases lay in between. CDR1 MDHEN and CDR2 SYDVKM come from the germline V gene. The CDR3 region has the DNA TGTGCCAGCAGTTCAAAGAAGGACAACTATCAGCCCCAGCATTTT. Amino acid sequence: CASSSKKDNYQPQHF.

The V gene is TRBV4-3, the J gene TRBJ2-7; 8 positions agree with TRBD2. The V gene's germline CDR1 is LGHNA and CDR2 YSLEER. The CDR3 runs 17 residues. Trimming cost V 1 base and J 5 bases; bases outside gene matches: 13. CDR3: CASSQGVAGRQGNEQYF. The CDR3 nucleotides read TGCGCCAGCAGCCAAGGAGTAGCGGGGAGGCAGGGGAACGAGCAGTACTTC.

This rearrangement joins TRBV9 to TRBJ1-2; weak D call: TRBD1 (5 bases). Germline CDR1 SGDLS, CDR2 YYNGEE. V was shortened by 3 bases and J by 8 bases, with 11 bases between the two germline ends. This CDR3 has 12 amino acids. This CDR3 is CASSDGGVGYTF. CDR3 nucleotides: TGTGCCAGCAGCGATGGAGGGGTGGGCTACACCTTC.

J is TRBJ1-2 and V is TRBV29-1; no clear D gene. CDR3 size: 14 residues. V was shortened by 4 bases and J by 4 bases, with 16 bases between the two germline ends. The germline CDR1 and CDR2 sequences are SQVTM and ANQGSEA. As DNA, the CDR3 is TGCAGCGTTGGCGAACAGACTACCTTCTATGGCTACACCTTC. Translated, it gives CSVGEQTTFYGYTF.

Remarks on this clone: The sample carries other DNA sequences with the same CDR3. The chain has TRBV4-3 and TRBJ1-5; D call uncertain. Germline V gene data show CDR1 as LGHNA and CDR2 as YSLEER. V shed 0 bases and J shed 6 bases, with 6 bases lying between them. The CDR3 sequence is 13 residues long. This CDR3 is CASSQDSGQPQHF. In DNA form, the CDR3 reads TGCGCCAGCAGCCAAGATTCAGGTCAGCCCCAGCATTTT.

The V gene is TRBV29-1, the J gene TRBJ2-1; D may be TRBD2 (5 bases). V lost 7 bases and J 7 bases, leaving 11 bases between the germline ends. Germline V gene lookup returns CDR1 SQVTM and CDR2 ANQGSEA. The CDR3 totals 11 residues. The CDR3, as DNA: TGCAGCGGGGCCAGAGGGAATGAGCAGTTCTTC. The encoded protein is CSGARGNEQFF.

V and J are TRBV7-9 and TRBJ2-1; 8 bases match TRBD2. The V gene's germline CDR1 is SEHNR and CDR2 FQNEAQ (reference sequence). This CDR3 region has 16 residues. J was trimmed by 8 bases and V by 2 bases; bases with no gene match: 11. CDR3 nucleotide sequence: TGTGCCAGCAGCTTACGGGCCGGGACTAGTCACTATGAGCAGTTCTTC. Protein: CASSLRAGTSHYEQFF.

This clone has a handful of counts. The rearrangement uses TRBV13 and TRBJ2-2, with 7 nucleotides matching TRBD2. The germline CDR1 and CDR2 sequences are PRHDT and FYEKMQ (reference sequence). This CDR3 is 16 amino acids long. J was trimmed by 1 base and V by 6 bases; bases with no gene match: 8. CDR3: CASRNNRGENTGELFF. DNA for the CDR3: TGTGCCAGCAGGAACAACCGGGGGGAGAACACCGGGGAGCTGTTTTTT.